The rows below give T cell receptor beta chains drawn from one sample of a study of identifying expanded T cells in peripheral blood. Only in-frame clones appear in the TCRdb table, and some are missing; sequencing was by immunoSEQ multiplex PCR. Among about 81,000 clones, 84% were seen once, and the ten largest hold about 20%. The sequenced sample was blood. Receptors were obtained from a person aged 18 to 75 in good health. Each CDR3 is given with its conserved first and last residue. The D gene is left open where the match is weak. Size tells how often a clone was seen (once, few, many) or the class of an expanded clone, and some rows leave it out.

j_call v_call clone_size d_call cdr3_aa cdr3_nt
TRBJ2-7 TRBV11-3 NA NA CASSLLSGSEQYF TGTGCCAGCAGCTTACTCTCCGGGAGCGAGCAGTACTTC
TRBJ1-3 TRBV5-1 NA NA CASSPQQGAGNTIYF TGCGCCAGCAGCCCACAACAGGGAGCTGGAAACACCATATATTTT
TRBJ2-1 TRBV5-4 NA NA CASSLGQYTANEQFF TGTGCCAGCAGCTTGGGACAGTATACAGCCAATGAGCAGTTCTTC
TRBJ2-1 TRBV7-2 NA TRBD2 CASSFAGTSGINEQFF TGTGCCAGCAGCTTTGCCGGGACTAGCGGGATTAATGAGCAGTTCTTC
TRBJ2-7 TRBV19 NA NA CASSERQGGISYEQYF TGTGCCAGTAGTGAGAGACAGGGAGGGATATCCTACGAGCAGTACTTC
TRBJ1-2 TRBV5-4 NA NA CASSLAGKDYGYTF TGTGCCAGCAGCTTAGCGGGAAAGGACTATGGCTACACCTTC
TRBJ2-5 TRBV5-4 NA NA CASSLVGGAETQYF TGTGCCAGCAGCTTGGTAGGGGGAGCGGAGACCCAGTACTTC
TRBJ2-1 TRBV19 few NA CASSIVRGINEQFF TGTGCCAGTAGTATAGTTCGGGGCATCAATGAGCAGTTCTTC
TRBJ1-1 TRBV29-1 NA NA CSVEDFRPGRTEAFF TGCAGCGTTGAAGATTTTCGGCCCGGGCGGACTGAAGCTTTCTTT
TRBJ1-3 TRBV11-2 few NA CASRASSGNTIYF TGTGCCAGCAGGGCTTCCTCTGGAAACACCATATATTTT
TRBJ2-1 TRBV29-1 NA NA CSVVPGGSLFYNEQFF TGCAGCGTTGTCCCAGGCGGGTCCCTCTTCTACAATGAGCAGTTCTTC
TRBJ1-4 TRBV13 NA TRBD1 CASSLGTGDGEKLFF TGTGCCAGCAGCTTAGGCACAGGGGACGGGGAAAAACTGTTTTTT
TRBJ2-7 TRBV9 NA NA CASSVGEQYEQYF TGTGCCAGCAGCGTAGGAGAACAGTACGAGCAGTACTTC
TRBJ2-7 TRBV5-3 NA NA CARSLDPDYEQYF TGTGCCAGAAGCTTGGACCCGGACTACGAGCAGTACTTC
TRBJ1-1 TRBV15 NA NA CATRQAILNTEAFF TGTGCCACCAGACAGGCGATTTTGAACACTGAAGCTTTCTTT
TRBJ1-2 TRBV7-2 few TRBD1 CASSPRGPGNYGYTF TGTGCCAGCAGCCCCAGGGGGCCCGGTAACTATGGCTACACCTTC
TRBJ1-2 TRBV7-2 NA NA CASSLDVGSTDGYTF TGTGCCAGCAGCTTAGACGTTGGGTCGACGGATGGCTACACCTTC
TRBJ2-7 TRBV30 NA TRBD2 CAWRWGRGDEQYF TGTGCCTGGAGGTGGGGACGGGGGGACGAGCAGTACTTC
TRBJ1-4 TRBV5-6 NA TRBD1 CASSLEGQGVPVREKLFF TGTGCCAGCAGCTTGGAGGGACAGGGGGTCCCGGTGCGTGAAAAACTGTTTTTT
TRBJ1-4 TRBV14 NA TRBD1 CASSRNRGSQEKLFF TGTGCCAGCAGCCGGAACAGGGGGTCACAAGAAAAACTGTTTTTT
TRBJ1-2 TRBV7-2 once TRBD1 CASSLEGGGSYTF TGTGCCAGCAGCTTAGAAGGGGGCGGAAGCTACACCTTC
TRBJ2-2 TRBV6-5 NA NA CASSLQERYTGELFF TGTGCCAGCAGTTTGCAGGAAAGATACACCGGGGAGCTGTTTTTT
TRBJ2-7 TRBV4-2 many NA CASSQTTGDSSYEQYF TGTGCCAGCAGCCAAACGACAGGCGATAGCTCCTACGAGCAGTACTTC
TRBJ1-5 TRBV4-3 NA TRBD1 CASSQDQGQKNQPQHF TGCGCCAGCAGCCAAGATCAGGGACAGAAAAATCAGCCCCAGCATTTT
TRBJ2-5 TRBV5-1 NA NA CASSLSSPETQYF TGCGCCAGCAGCTTGTCTAGCCCAGAGACCCAGTACTTC
TRBJ1-4 TRBV9 NA NA CASSYSTGLNEKLFF TGTGCCAGCAGCTACTCGACAGGCCTTAATGAAAAACTGTTTTTT
TRBJ1-2 TRBV28 NA TRBD1 CASRTGGTVHYGYTF TGTGCCAGCAGGACAGGGGGCACGGTTCACTATGGCTACACCTTC
TRBJ2-3 TRBV9 once NA CASSVAPDTQYF TGTGCCAGCAGCGTAGCTCCAGATACGCAGTATTTT
TRBJ1-1 TRBV5-1 NA TRBD1 CASSPGQGFEAFF TGCGCCAGCAGCCCGGGACAGGGGTTTGAAGCTTTCTTT
TRBJ2-5 TRBV4-3 once NA CASSQDLGAQETQYF TGCGCCAGCAGCCAAGATCTCGGGGCTCAAGAGACCCAGTACTTC
TRBJ1-2 TRBV7-2 NA TRBD1 CASSPKGQGLGYTF TGTGCCAGCAGCCCGAAGGGACAGGGGCTTGGCTACACCTTC
TRBJ1-4 TRBV15 NA NA CATKRDSNEKLFF TGTGCCACCAAGCGAGATAGTAATGAAAAACTGTTTTTT
TRBJ2-5 TRBV28 NA NA CASAKQETQYF TGTGCCAGCGCCAAGCAAGAGACCCAGTACTTC
TRBJ2-1 TRBV19 NA NA CASSNGQTSSYNEQFF TGTGCCAGTAGTAACGGACAGACGAGCTCCTACAATGAGCAGTTCTTC
TRBJ1-2 TRBV4-3 NA NA CASSQEWGATYGYTF TGCGCCAGCAGCCAAGAGTGGGGAGCTACCTATGGCTACACCTTC
TRBJ2-7 TRBV18 NA TRBD1 CASSRTGADGEQYF TGTGCCAGCTCGCGGACAGGGGCCGACGGCGAGCAGTACTTC
TRBJ1-2 TRBV7-9 NA NA CASSSETGGYTF TGTGCCAGCAGCTCAGAGACGGGAGGCTACACCTTC
TRBJ1-4 TRBV28 NA NA CASTTVGHATNEKLFF TGTGCCAGCACCACCGTGGGTCATGCAACTAATGAAAAACTGTTTTTT
TRBJ1-5 TRBV6-5 NA TRBD1 CATSVGQTTNQPQHF TGTGCCACCTCCGTGGGACAGACGACCAATCAGCCCCAGCATTTT
TRBJ1-2 TRBV5-4 NA NA CASSLGGVLRGGYTF TGTGCCAGCAGCTTAGGCGGGGTACTACGGGGTGGCTACACCTTC
TRBJ2-5 TRBV20-1 NA NA CSARVVETQYF TGCAGTGCTAGAGTGGTGGAGACCCAGTACTTC